The 27 T cell receptor beta chains reported below all come from one sample, sequenced in a study of CD8 T cells in ankylosing spondylitis. Using its own MiXCR run on the 5' RACE reads, TCRdb lists one record per CDR3 protein. The sample has under 950,000 distinct CDR3 sequences, over 15% seen once. Findings and caveats of the study: A TCR beta motif of several highly homologous variants appeared characteristic of ankylosing spondylitis blood.

Their antigens remain unidentified. Input material: blood, either unsorted or a sorted T cell fraction (not recorded which). The receptors derive from a male donor with ankylosing spondylitis.

The chain recombines TRBV25-1 with TRBJ1-3; 10 positions agree with TRBD1. The CDR3 runs to 16 residues. Germline V CDR1 and CDR2: MGHDK, SYGVNS. The junction had 6 bases not matched to a gene; V was cut back by 7 bases and J by 0 bases. The CDR3, as DNA: TGTGCCAGCAAGGGACAGGGGAGTTTCTCTGGAAACACCATATATTTT. This encodes CASKGQGSFSGNTIYF.

The chain is built from TRBV6-1 and TRBJ2-7; 7 bases are a match to TRBD1. J lost 5 bases, V lost 5 bases, and 9 bases had no gene match. Germline V gene lookup returns CDR1 MNHNS and CDR2 SASEGT. This CDR3 is built from 14 residues. The CDR3 coding sequence is TGTGCCAGCAGTCCCCGACAGGGTCGGAACGAGCAGTACTTC. Translation: CASSPRQGRNEQYF.

V is TRBV4-2 and J is TRBJ2-7, with 8 bases aligning to TRBD2. The ends lost 2 bases at V and 3 bases at J; junction bases unmatched: 9. The CDR3 covers 16 residues. CDR1 is LGHNA, CDR2 YNFKEQ, per germline. The DNA for the CDR3 is TGTGCCAGCAGCCAATGGGAACGGGAGGGCCACTACGAGCAGTACTTC. Protein sequence: CASSQWEREGHYEQYF.

The chain couples TRBV4-2 to TRBJ2-1, with TRBD2 matching 9 bases. The CDR3 totals 15 residues. V lost 0 bases and J lost 5; bases outside the gene matches: 2. Germline V gene data show CDR1 as LGHNA and CDR2 as YNFKEQ. CDR3 protein: CASSQDLAGHNEQFF. The CDR3 DNA reads as TGTGCCAGCAGCCAAGATCTAGCGGGGCACAATGAGCAGTTCTTC.

The chain carries TRBV2 and TRBJ2-2; D might be TRBD1 (5 bases). In germline, CDR1 is SNHLY, CDR2 FYNNEI. V dropped 9 bases and J dropped 1 base, with 9 bases sitting between them. There are 13 residues in the CDR3. Here the CDR3 DNA reads TGTGCCAGTCAAGGGGAGAACACCGGGGAGCTGTTTTTT. It is translated as CASQGENTGELFF.

This clonotype was observed once. V gene TRBV14 combines with J gene TRBJ2-7; tentatively, D is TRBD2 (6 bases). This CDR3 contains 15 residues. V lost 4 bases and J lost 0, with 13 bases in between. Germline V gene lookup returns CDR1 SGHDN and CDR2 FVKESK. CDR3 region: CASSLNPGSSYEQYF. As DNA, the CDR3 is TGTGCCAGCAGCCTTAACCCCGGGAGCTCCTACGAGCAGTACTTC.

This clonotype was counted between two and nine times. The chain carries TRBV2 and TRBJ2-1; D may be TRBD2 (6 bases). The ends were cut back, 6 bases at V and 6 bases at J, with 18 bases in the middle. CDR1 and CDR2 from the germline V gene are SNHLY and FYNNEI. CDR3 length: 15 amino acids. This CDR3 reads CASRFSGEIPNEQFF. CDR3 nucleotide sequence: TGTGCCAGCAGGTTTAGCGGAGAGATCCCCAATGAGCAGTTCTTC.

The V and J genes are TRBV10-3 and TRBJ1-2, with 8 bases that match TRBD1. Germline V gene data show CDR1 as ENHRY and CDR2 as SYGVKD. J gave up 3 bases and V 5 bases, and 8 bases lay outside the gene matches. The length of the CDR3 is 15 residues. This chain's CDR3 is CAISTSGTGDYGYTF. CDR3 sequence (DNA): TGTGCCATCAGTACAAGCGGGACAGGAGACTATGGCTACACCTTC.

The chain is built from TRBV15 and TRBJ2-1, with D perhaps being TRBD1 or TRBD2 (6 bases each). Per germline, CDR1 LNHNV and CDR2 YYDKDF (reference sequence). The CDR3 runs to 15 residues. Trimming took off 7 bases at V and 10 bases at J, with 23 bases between the two ends. The CDR3 region has the DNA TGTGCCACCACCCGTCCCCGACAGGCTGGGGGGGAGCAGTTCTTC. This codes for CATTRPRQAGGEQFF.

This clonotype was observed a handful of times. The chain uses TRBV29-1 and TRBJ2-1; 12 bases line up with TRBD2. With 1 base clipped from V and 4 bases from J, the junction kept 14 bases outside the gene matches. The CDR3 covers 19 residues. Germline assignment: CDR1 SQVTM and CDR2 ANQGSEA. CDR3 coding DNA: TGCAGCGTTGAAGGGTCGTCGGGCACTAGCGGGAGGTCTTACAATGAGCAGTTCTTC. It specifies CSVEGSSGTSGRSYNEQFF.

J is TRBJ1-2 and V is TRBV2; the D is unclear. The CDR3 loop spans 14 amino acids. V lost 4 bases to trimming and J lost 0 bases, with 9 bases between them. The V gene's germline CDR1 is SNHLY and CDR2 FYNNEI. DNA for the CDR3: TGTGCCAGCAGTGGTTCATCTGCTAACTATGGCTACACCTTC. Amino acids: CASSGSSANYGYTF.

This clonotype has a handful of counts. This chain links TRBV6-5 with TRBJ2-7; D uncertain. Germline-derived CDR1 and CDR2 are MNHEY and SVGAGI. The CDR3 is 13 amino acids. The V gene lost 2 bases and the J gene lost 2 bases, with 7 bases spanning the gap. The CDR3 nucleotides are TGTGCCAGCAGTTACGGATTCACCTACGAGCAGTACTTC. It translates to CASSYGFTYEQYF.

This clonotype was seen a few times. The chain couples TRBV7-8 to TRBJ2-1, with D uncertain. Germline loops: CDR1 SGHVS, CDR2 FQNEAQ. V was trimmed by 1 base and J by 13 bases, leaving 14 bases between them. The CDR3 runs 13 residues. Written as DNA, the CDR3 is TGTGCCAGCAGCTTAGTGCGGCAGATGGACCAGTTCTTC. It encodes CASSLVRQMDQFF.

This clonotype showed up just a few times. The V and J genes are TRBV4-1 and TRBJ2-7; 9 bases map to TRBD2. J gave up 4 bases and V 1 base, and 5 bases lay outside the gene matches. The CDR3 is 15 amino acids. The germline gives CDR1 MGHRA, CDR2 YSYEKL. CDR3 coding DNA: TGCGCCAGCAGCCAAGGGCGGGAGGGCCTTTACGAGCAGTACTTC. Encoded protein: CASSQGREGLYEQYF.

This clonotype was seen more than once but under ten times. The V gene is TRBV7-8, the J gene TRBJ2-1; possible D gene TRBD2, 6 bases. The V and J ends lost 3 bases and 4 bases respectively, with 16 bases between them. Per the germline V gene, CDR1 is SGHVS and CDR2 is FQNEAQ. The CDR3 length is 16 residues. The CDR3 region has the DNA TGTGCCAGCAGCTTTGAACTAGCAGGAGCATACAATGAGCAGTTCTTC. As protein: CASSFELAGAYNEQFF.

This clonotype was seen repeatedly, ten times or more. This sequence joins TRBV5-6 and TRBJ2-5; 7 positions agree with TRBD2. Unmatched junction bases numbered 3, after V lost 0 bases and J lost 4 bases. This CDR3 has 14 residues. Germline V CDR1 and CDR2: SGHDT, YYEEEE. The CDR3 region has the DNA TGTGCCAGCAGCTTGGAACTAGCGATAGAGACCCAGTACTTC. Encoded protein: CASSLELAIETQYF.

In its sample, this clonotype was seen a few times. The chain links TRBV7-2 to TRBJ1-6; TRBD1 matches at 7 bases. After removal of 4 bases from V and 9 bases from J, the junction contained 3 bases not matched to a gene. Looked up from germline, CDR1 is SGHTA and CDR2 is FQGNSA. The CDR3 totals 13 residues. The CDR3 bases are TGTGCCAGCAGCTCAGGACAGGTTTCACCCCTCCACTTT. It specifies CASSSGQVSPLHF.

This clonotype was seen a handful of times. The chain has TRBV5-4 and TRBJ1-4, with D perhaps matching TRBD1 (5 bases). CDR3 size: 15 residues. With 3 bases removed from V and 5 bases from J, the gap between germline ends came to 14 bases. CDR1 is SGHNT, CDR2 YYREEE, per germline (reference sequence). DNA for the CDR3: TGTGCCAGCAGCTCCGACCGCGGGGGAAATGAAAAACTGTTTTTT. This codes for CASSSDRGGNEKLFF.

In its sample, this clonotype was seen a few times. The chain carries TRBV12-3 or TRBV12-4 and TRBJ1-1; 8 bases line up with TRBD1. This CDR3 contains 17 residues. V lost 6 bases, J lost 1 base, and 13 bases stayed unmatched. This chain's CDR3 is CASSFRTGGKGNTEAFF. For the CDR3, the DNA is TGTGCCAGCAGCTTCAGAACAGGGGGTAAAGGGAACACTGAAGCTTTCTTT.

This clonotype has a handful of counts. The gene calls are TRBV3-1 and TRBJ2-1, with TRBD2 matching 10 bases. This CDR3 region has 16 residues. V shed 5 bases, J shed 0 bases, and the junction held 4 bases outside the gene matches. Germline V gene data show CDR1 as LGHDT and CDR2 as YNNKEL (reference sequence). The CDR3 DNA reads as TGTGCCAGCAGCGACGGACTAGCGGACTCCTACAATGAGCAGTTCTTC. Its translation is CASSDGLADSYNEQFF.

This clonotype has just a few counts. The rearrangement links TRBV19 to TRBJ2-7; perhaps TRBD2 as D (6 bases). Looked up from germline, CDR1 is LNHDA and CDR2 is SQIVND (reference sequence). The CDR3 extends over 13 amino acids. Deletions cut 2 bases from V and 2 bases from J, with 7 bases between. CDR3 coding DNA: TGTGCCAGTAGTATATCGGGAGCCTACGAGCAGTACTTC. Translating gives CASSISGAYEQYF.

This clonotype was picked up one time. The chain combines TRBV4-2 with TRBJ2-3, with D possibly being TRBD1 or TRBD2 (6 bases each). This CDR3 has 19 amino acids. V was pared by 2 bases and J by 0 bases, with 21 bases between. Germline CDR1 is LGHNA and CDR2 is YNFKEQ. CDR3 amino acids: CASSQTPPGATASTDTQYF. The CDR3 DNA reads TGTGCCAGCAGCCAAACCCCACCGGGGGCGACGGCTAGCACAGATACGCAGTATTTT.

CDR3 in amino acids: CASRSTGDAYNEQFF. The CDR3 DNA is TGTGCCAGCAGGAGTACAGGGGACGCCTACAATGAGCAGTTCTTC. This sequence joins TRBV6-1 and TRBJ2-1, with 7 nucleotides matching TRBD1. The CDR3 spans 15 residues. Germline lookup yields CDR1 MNHNS and CDR2 SASEGT. Trimming removed 6 bases from V and 2 bases from J; junction bases left unmatched: 7.

The chain uses TRBV13 and TRBJ2-1; TRBD2 is a possible D gene (6 bases). V was pared by 5 bases and J by 10 bases, with 15 bases between. The CDR3 runs 13 residues. Germline CDR1 reads PRHDT; CDR2 reads FYEKMQ (reference sequence). CDR3 nucleotide sequence: TGTGCCAGCAGCCCGCAGACTAGGCGGGAGCAGTTCTTC. Protein sequence: CASSPQTRREQFF.

Regarding this clonotype: A much larger clone sits a single nucleotide away, making a read error possible. The rearrangement links TRBV18 to TRBJ1-2; no definite D call. The germline V gene has CDR1 KGHSH and CDR2 LQKENI. CDR3 size: 16 residues. The CDR3 DNA reads TGTGCCAGCTCACTCAATCAGGACGATATCGCCTATGGCTACTCCTTC. Translated, it gives CASSLNQDDIAYGYSF.

This clonotype has only a few counts. The V and J genes are TRBV29-1 and TRBJ2-7, with D perhaps given as TRBD1 or TRBD2 (5 bases each). Germline CDR1 SQVTM, CDR2 ANQGSEA. This CDR3 is 13 amino acids long. The germline V and J ends were trimmed by 4 bases and 4 bases, with 14 bases remaining between them. Here the CDR3 reads CSVVVEGPYEQYF. CDR3 coding DNA: TGCAGCGTTGTAGTTGAGGGGCCATACGAGCAGTACTTC.

This sequence joins TRBV12-5 and TRBJ2-1; no clear D gene. V dropped 6 bases and J dropped 7 bases, with 10 bases sitting between them. CDR3 length: 12 amino acids. Germline V CDR1 and CDR2: LGHNT, FRNRAP. CDR3 DNA sequence: TGTGCTAGTGGCCGGACGTTAAATGAGCAGTTCTTC. This codes for CASGRTLNEQFF.